Listed below are T cell receptor beta chains from one sample, sequenced in a study of early T cells in non-severe SARS-CoV-2 infection. TCRdb re-derived calls from the 5' RACE reads in MiXCR, one entry per CDR3 protein. Of around 37,000 distinct CDR3 sequences listed, around 9% were seen once; the top ten hold around 13%. Sequenced sample: whole blood. The receptors derive from an adult who was a healthcare worker with PCR-confirmed SARS-CoV-2 infection or an uninfected control (not recorded which). The CDR3 runs from the conserved cysteine through the conserved F or W. The order of the fields is CDR3 protein, CDR3 DNA, D gene, J gene, clone size, V gene. A D gene is named only where the DNA matches it firmly. Some rows have no size entry. The others give once, few or many, or a class for an expanded clone.

CASSAVSGGLYNEQFF,TGTGCCAGCAGTGCCGTTAGCGGGGGGCTCTACAATGAGCAGTTCTTC,TRBD2,TRBJ2-1,NA,TRBV6-4
CASSQDRGETQYF,TGTGCCAGCAGCCAAGACCGAGGGGAGACCCAGTACTTC,NA,TRBJ2-5,many,TRBV4-2
CASSLVVENQPQHF,TGTGCCAGCAGCTTAGTGGTTGAGAATCAGCCCCAGCATTTT,NA,TRBJ1-5,NA,TRBV7-2
CASSGPGGEQFF,TGTGCCAGCAGCGGTCCGGGGGGTGAGCAGTTCTTC,TRBD2,TRBJ2-1,many,TRBV7-8
CASTNQIQGRARDTQYF,TGTGCCAGTACCAACCAGATACAGGGCCGGGCTCGAGATACGCAGTATTTT,NA,TRBJ2-3,NA,TRBV19
CASSPRDPSYEQYF,TGTGCCAGCAGCCCTCGGGACCCCTCCTACGAGCAGTACTTC,NA,TRBJ2-7,many,TRBV11-2
CASSQDLTPHYGYTF,TGTGCCAGCAGCCAAGATTTGACACCTCACTATGGCTACACCTTC,NA,TRBJ1-2,few,TRBV14
CASSGEPGQGAGSPLHF,TGCGCCAGCAGCGGAGAGCCGGGACAGGGGGCTGGGTCACCCCTCCACTTT,TRBD1,TRBJ1-6,few,TRBV5-1
CSVEQGTGNTIYF,TGCAGCGTCGAACAGGGAACTGGAAACACCATATATTTT,NA,TRBJ1-3,NA,TRBV29-1
CASSAGDRSNTEAFF,TGTGCCAGCAGCGCGGGGGACAGGTCAAACACTGAAGCTTTCTTT,TRBD1,TRBJ1-1,few,TRBV9
CASSSRAKAGGPLFYEQYF,TGTGCCAGCAGTTCAAGAGCGAAAGCGGGGGGCCCACTTTTCTACGAGCAGTACTTC,TRBD2,TRBJ2-7,many,TRBV6-2/TRBV6-3
CASRQLAYEQYF,TGTGCCAGCAGGCAACTGGCCTACGAGCAGTACTTC,NA,TRBJ2-7,many,TRBV11-2
CASSLGQGQKLFF,TGTGCCAGCAGCTTGGGACAGGGGCAAAAACTGTTTTTT,TRBD1,TRBJ1-4,NA,TRBV5-6
CASSSNNRGGNEQFF,TGTGCCAGCAGCTCCAATAACAGGGGAGGGAATGAGCAGTTCTTC,NA,TRBJ2-1,NA,TRBV11-2
CASSVDSSSTYEQYF,TGTGCCAGCAGCGTAGACAGCTCCAGCACCTACGAGCAGTACTTC,NA,TRBJ2-7,few,TRBV9
CASSIGTSVYNEQFF,TGTGCCAGCAGCATAGGGACTAGCGTTTACAATGAGCAGTTCTTC,TRBD2,TRBJ2-1,few,TRBV5-5
CSAGQGASNQPQHF,TGCAGCGCCGGACAGGGGGCAAGCAATCAGCCCCAGCATTTT,TRBD1,TRBJ1-5,few,TRBV29-1
CASSLGPENTEAFF,TGTGCCAGCAGCTTAGGGCCAGAGAACACTGAAGCTTTCTTT,NA,TRBJ1-1,many,TRBV7-2
CASRYLSYNEQFF,TGTGCCAGCAGATACCTATCCTACAATGAGCAGTTCTTC,NA,TRBJ2-1,NA,TRBV12-3/TRBV12-4
CASSLVRSSPLHF,TGTGCCAGCAGTTTGGTCAGATCTTCACCCCTCCACTTT,NA,TRBJ1-6,few,TRBV12-3/TRBV12-4
CASSIIFNGNEQYF,TGTGCCAGTAGTATCATTTTCAACGGAAACGAGCAGTACTTC,NA,TRBJ2-7,NA,TRBV19
CASSFGAVSGYTF,TGTGCCAGCAGCTTTGGGGCAGTAAGCGGCTACACCTTC,NA,TRBJ1-2,NA,TRBV7-9
CASSPLGRGDYEQYF,TGTGCCAGCAGCCCCCTGGGGAGGGGGGACTACGAGCAGTACTTC,NA,TRBJ2-7,NA,TRBV9
CASSRGQGKQYF,TGTGCCAGCAGTCGCGGACAGGGCAAGCAGTACTTC,TRBD1,TRBJ2-7,NA,TRBV7-2
CSAATGRAPYEQYF,TGCAGTGCTGCGACAGGTCGAGCTCCCTACGAGCAGTACTTC,NA,TRBJ2-7,many,TRBV20-1
CASSYSQGARQPQHF,TGTGCCAGCAGTTACTCTCAGGGGGCCAGACAGCCCCAGCATTTT,TRBD1,TRBJ1-5,many,TRBV6-2/TRBV6-3
CASSLGGSHQPQHF,TGTGCCAGCAGCTTAGGAGGCAGCCATCAGCCCCAGCATTTT,NA,TRBJ1-5,many,TRBV7-9
CASSQGTGDGYGYTF,TGTGCCAGCAGCCAAGGTACAGGGGACGGCTATGGCTACACCTTC,TRBD1,TRBJ1-2,many,TRBV3-1
CASSIDYDRGSETQYF,TGTGCCAGTAGTATAGATTACGACAGGGGAAGCGAGACCCAGTACTTC,TRBD1,TRBJ2-5,many,TRBV19
CASGLETGLNQPQHF,TGTGCTAGTGGTTTGGAGACAGGGCTTAATCAGCCCCAGCATTTT,TRBD1,TRBJ1-5,few,TRBV12-5
CASRPGLGPDTQYF,TGTGCCAGTAGGCCGGGACTAGGACCAGATACGCAGTATTTT,TRBD2,TRBJ2-3,many,TRBV19
CASSPRDNQETQYF,TGTGCCAGCTCCCCTCGGGACAACCAAGAGACCCAGTACTTC,NA,TRBJ2-5,few,TRBV18